Shown below are 27 T cell receptor beta chains from a single sample sequenced in a study of CD8 T cells in ankylosing spondylitis. In TCRdb, the 5' RACE reads were re-called with MiXCR into one record per CDR3 protein. Among some 150,000 distinct CDR3 sequences, roughly 10% were seen once, and the ten largest hold about 4%. Material: blood, either unsorted or a sorted T cell fraction (not recorded which). These receptors all stem from a female donor with ankylosing spondylitis or in good health (not recorded which).

In its sample, this clonotype was seen a few times. The chain employs TRBV3-1 and TRBJ2-3; TRBD1 agrees at 8 bases. This CDR3 comprises 15 residues. V was pared by 10 bases and J by 2 bases, with 11 bases of the junction left unmatched. The germline V gene encodes CDR1 LGHDT and CDR2 YNNKEL (reference sequence). CDR3 region: CATCQGARFTDTQYF. In DNA, the CDR3 is TGTGCCACCTGCCAGGGGGCGCGGTTCACAGATACGCAGTATTTT.

This clonotype occurred many times. The chain employs TRBV20-1 and TRBJ2-1, with TRBD2 matching 7 bases. Trimming cost V 4 bases and J 5 bases; bases outside gene matches: 11. Germline-derived CDR1 and CDR2 are DFQATT and SNEGSKA (reference sequence). The CDR3 loop spans 15 amino acids. Here the CDR3 reads CSAMGTGDYNNEQFF. DNA of the CDR3: TGCAGTGCTATGGGGACGGGGGACTACAACAATGAGCAGTTCTTC.

Details on this clonotype: This may be a read error: a much more frequent sequence differs by one nucleotide. The genes are TRBV3-1 and TRBJ1-2; D unresolved. Germline V CDR1 and CDR2: LGHDT, YNNKEL (reference sequence). The CDR3 runs to 15 residues. CDR3 nucleotide sequence: TGTGCCACCAGCCAAGGTCCTATCCTTGGCTATGGCTACACCTTC. Translated, it gives CATSQGPILGYGYTF.

The chain carries TRBV27 and TRBJ2-7; the match to TRBD1 covers 8 bases. Germline assignment: CDR1 MNHEY and CDR2 SMNVEV (reference sequence). There are 16 residues in the CDR3. After removal of 0 bases from V and 2 bases from J, the junction contained 6 bases not matched to a gene. CDR3 DNA: TGTGCCAGCAGTTTATCGATGGACAGGGCCACCTACGAGCAGTACTTC. Translating it yields CASSLSMDRATYEQYF.

This clonotype was seen a few times. The chain employs TRBV7-9 and TRBJ2-3, with 9 nucleotides matching TRBD1. Losses at the gene ends were 1 base for V and 4 bases for J; bases not matched to a gene: 6. Germline V lookup: CDR1 SEHNR, CDR2 FQNEAQ (reference sequence). CDR3 length equals 16 residues. CDR3: CASSLDLGQGADTQYF. The DNA for the CDR3 is TGTGCCAGCAGCTTAGACTTGGGACAGGGCGCAGATACGCAGTATTTT.

This clonotype appeared once. This could be a read error, since a much larger clone is one nucleotide away. The rearrangement uses TRBV11-2 and TRBJ2-7; D is unresolved. This CDR3 region has 13 residues. V lost 7 bases to trimming and J lost 1 base, with 11 bases between them. From germline, CDR1 is SGHAT and CDR2 FQNNGV. CDR3 sequence reads: CASNPAWSYEQYF. CDR3 sequence (DNA): TGTGCCAGCAACCCAGCTTGGTCCTACGAGCAGTACTTC.

The chain recombines TRBV28 with TRBJ1-4; no firm D call. Trimming removed 5 bases from V and 7 bases from J, with 23 bases in between. This CDR3 is built from 17 residues. CDR1 and CDR2 (germline): MDHEN, SYDVKM. CDR3 in DNA: TGTGCCAGCAGTCGCTTTGGTAGTGAAAAACGAAGTGAAAAACTGTTTTTT. This sequence encodes CASSRFGSEKRSEKLFF.

This clonotype showed up many times. The chain has TRBV7-2 and TRBJ1-5, with no clear D. The CDR3 sequence is 14 residues long. Germline V gene lookup returns CDR1 SGHTA and CDR2 FQGNSA. V was cut by 5 bases and J by 0 bases, with 8 bases left in between. CDR3 residues: CASSEYYSNQPQHF. In DNA, the CDR3 is TGTGCCAGCAGCGAATATTATAGCAATCAGCCCCAGCATTTT.

This clonotype was seen a handful of times. The J gene is TRBJ2-1, the V gene TRBV14; 8 bases align to TRBD2. Germline loops: CDR1 SGHDN, CDR2 FVKESK. Germline trimming cut 3 bases from V and 0 bases from J; bases unmatched to any gene: 4. CDR3 length equals 16 residues. The CDR3 reads CASSQLTSGSYNEQFF. DNA for the CDR3: TGTGCCAGCAGCCAGCTCACTAGCGGCTCCTACAATGAGCAGTTCTTC. Combining the CDR3 with reference TRBV14 and TRBJ2-1 gives the whole variable domain EAGVTQFPSHSVIEKGQTVTLRCDPISGHDNLYWYRRVMGKEIKFLLHFVKESKQDESGMPNNRFLAERTGGTYSTLKVQPAELEDSGVYFCASSQLTSGSYNEQFFGPGTRLTVL.

In this sample, this clonotype turned up many times. This chain joins TRBV7-6 and TRBJ2-3; no clear D. The germline gives CDR1 SGHVS, CDR2 FNYEAQ. Trimming cost V 1 base and J 2 bases, with 10 bases left between them. The CDR3 loop spans 15 amino acids. Written as DNA, the CDR3 is TGTGCCAGCAGCTTAGTTGCCCTCAACACAGATACGCAGTATTTT. Translation: CASSLVALNTDTQYF.

This clonotype was recorded many times. This chain connects TRBV29-1 to TRBJ2-4; 9 nucleotides match TRBD1. Trimming at V came to 6 bases and at J to 3 bases, leaving 12 bases not matched to a gene. The CDR3 extends over 16 amino acids. Germline-derived CDR1 and CDR2 are SQVTM and ANQGSEA. CDR3 protein: CSVHNRQGDGKNIQYF. CDR3 coding DNA: TGCAGCGTCCATAACCGACAGGGGGACGGCAAAAACATTCAGTACTTC.

Ten or more counts support this clonotype. The chain has TRBV12-3 or TRBV12-4 and TRBJ2-3; TRBD2 matches at 7 bases. There are 15 residues in the CDR3. Losses at the gene ends were 6 bases for V and 4 bases for J; bases not matched to a gene: 10. For the CDR3, the DNA is TGTGCCAGCAGACATCCCTGGGGGGGGGCAGATACGCAGTATTTT. As protein: CASRHPWGGADTQYF.

The chain carries TRBV29-1 and TRBJ2-3; D assignment may be TRBD1 or TRBD2 (5 bases each). Germline CDR1 SQVTM, CDR2 ANQGSEA. The CDR3 runs 14 residues. Trimming shortened V by 7 bases and J by 12 bases, and 26 bases separated the two germline ends. CDR3: CSASPGRGTDKQYF. CDR3 nucleotides: TGCAGCGCATCACCGGGACGCGGTACAGATAAACAGTATTTT.

This clonotype has a count of ten or more. The chain employs TRBV6-1 and TRBJ2-1; 8 bases are shared with TRBD1. Trimming removed 8 bases from V and 7 bases from J; junction bases left unmatched: 13. CDR1 MNHNS and CDR2 SASEGT come from the germline V gene. This CDR3 comprises 15 residues. CDR3 in amino acids: CASSPSGTGKNEQFF. The CDR3 nucleotides are TGTGCCAGCTCCCCCTCCGGGACAGGTAAAAATGAGCAGTTCTTC.

The V and J genes are TRBV5-5 and TRBJ1-5; D not certain. Germline assignment: CDR1 SGHKS and CDR2 YYEKEE (reference sequence). The V and J ends lost 2 bases and 7 bases respectively, with 13 bases between them. The CDR3 contains 14 residues. The CDR3 region is CASSFEGLRQPQHF. For the CDR3, the DNA is TGTGCCAGCAGCTTTGAAGGGCTCAGGCAGCCCCAGCATTTT.

This clonotype was seen repeatedly, ten times or more. The chain links TRBV20-1 to TRBJ2-3; 7 bases match TRBD1. The CDR3 spans 14 residues. V trimming: 7 bases; J trimming: 6 bases; junction bases outside the gene matches: 13. Germline lookup yields CDR1 DFQATT and CDR2 SNEGSKA (reference sequence). The CDR3 region has the DNA TGCAGTGTCCCCTCCCCACAGACAGGGGATACGCAGTATTTT. Translated, it gives CSVPSPQTGDTQYF.

This clonotype was counted between two and nine times. CDR3 in amino acids: CSAFQQGLAGIAQFF. In DNA form, the CDR3 reads TGCAGTGCCTTCCAACAGGGACTAGCGGGAATCGCGCAGTTCTTC. The gene calls are TRBV20-1 and TRBJ2-1; 13 bases are shared with TRBD2. V lost 6 bases, J lost 12 bases, and 14 bases stayed unmatched. Germline V lookup: CDR1 DFQATT, CDR2 SNEGSKA (reference sequence). This CDR3 has 15 residues.

At least ten counts were recorded for this clonotype. The chain combines TRBV6-1 with TRBJ1-1; TRBD1 is a possible D gene (5 bases). The CDR3 contains 15 residues. From germline, CDR1 is MNHNS and CDR2 SASEGT. V lost 6 bases and J 0 bases, leaving 14 bases between the germline ends. The CDR3 DNA is TGTGCCAGCAGCACCGGGGGAAACATGAACACTGAAGCTTTCTTT. It encodes CASSTGGNMNTEAFF.

This clonotype was observed at least ten times. V and J are TRBV7-9 and TRBJ2-1, with 13 bases matching TRBD2. This CDR3 comprises 17 residues. CDR1 and CDR2 (germline): SEHNR, FQNEAQ (reference sequence). V was pared by 0 bases and J by 4 bases, with 3 bases of the junction left unmatched. CDR3 DNA sequence: TGTGCCAGCAGCTTAGCGGGGACTAGCGGGAATTACAATGAGCAGTTCTTC. This gives the protein CASSLAGTSGNYNEQFF.

The chain links TRBV7-2 to TRBJ2-2; D call uncertain. Germline-derived CDR1 and CDR2 are SGHTA and FQGNSA. Trimming shortened V by 4 bases and J by 5 bases, and 14 bases separated the two germline ends. The CDR3 has 15 residues. CDR3 sequence (DNA): TGTGCCAGCAGCTCCCACCGACAACCAACCGGGGAGCTGTTTTTT. This encodes CASSSHRQPTGELFF.

This clonotype showed up many times. The chain carries TRBV21-1 and TRBJ1-1; the table's D call, TRBD1, has no DNA check behind it. TRBV21-1 is listed as a pseudogene. The CDR3 runs 17 residues. CDR3 sequence (DNA): TGTGCCAGCAGCTGCCGCGACAGCGTTAACATGAACACTGAAGCTTTCTTT. Amino acids: CASSCRDSVNMNTEAFF.

The chain is built from TRBV30 and TRBJ2-7, with D maybe TRBD1 (5 bases). The V and J ends lost 3 bases and 3 bases respectively, with 12 bases between them. This CDR3 comprises 13 residues. Germline loops: CDR1 GTSNPN, CDR2 SVGIG (reference sequence). CDR3 residues: CAWSYGAVYEQYF. The CDR3 coding sequence is TGTGCCTGGAGCTATGGGGCAGTCTACGAGCAGTACTTC.

This clonotype was counted many times. The rearrangement uses TRBV12-3 or TRBV12-4 and TRBJ1-5, with 9 nucleotides matching TRBD1. This CDR3 is built from 17 residues. J was trimmed by 6 bases and V by 5 bases; bases with no gene match: 14. The DNA for the CDR3 is TGTGCCAGCAGTCTAGGTCGGACAGGGGCAATGCGTCAGCCCCAGCATTTT. Translation: CASSLGRTGAMRQPQHF.

This clonotype was observed a few times. The CDR3 DNA is TGTGCCAGCAGCATAAATGAGCAGTTCTTC. Translation: CASSINEQFF. The rearrangement uses TRBV11-2 and TRBJ2-1; D is unresolved. The CDR3 contains 10 residues. In germline, CDR1 is SGHAT, CDR2 FQNNGV. V lost 5 bases and J 7 bases, leaving 3 bases between the germline ends.

This clonotype has at least ten counts. V and J are TRBV29-1 and TRBJ2-5, with D possibly matching TRBD1 (6 bases). Trimming took off 6 bases at V and 2 bases at J, with 13 bases between the two ends. This CDR3 spans 13 amino acids. Germline V lookup: CDR1 SQVTM, CDR2 ANQGSEA. CDR3 DNA: TGCAGCGTCGACAGGCAGTGGCAAGAGACCCAGTACTTC. Translated: CSVDRQWQETQYF.

Many counts were recorded for this clonotype. The rearrangement uses TRBV5-1 and TRBJ2-1, with TRBD2 identical over 9 bases. V dropped 0 bases and J dropped 1; count of bases not matched to a gene: 2. CDR3 length: 16 residues. CDR1 SGHRS and CDR2 YFSETQ come from the germline V gene. CDR3 region: CASSLGSGGSYNEQFF. The CDR3 DNA follows: TGCGCCAGCAGCTTGGGCAGCGGGGGGTCCTACAATGAGCAGTTCTTC. The full variable domain, with the rest looked up from reference TRBV5-1 and TRBJ2-1, is KAGVTQTPRYLIKTRGQQVTLSCSPISGHRSVSWYQQTPGQGLQFLFEYFSETQRNKGNFPGRFSGRQFSNSRSEMNVSTLELGDSALYLCASSLGSGGSYNEQFFGPGTRLTVL.

This clonotype occurred many times. The V gene is TRBV12-3 or TRBV12-4, the J gene TRBJ1-5; no definite D call. This CDR3 region has 15 residues. Trimming took 1 base from V and 0 from J, leaving 7 bases between them. This CDR3 is CASSLGRNSNQPQHF. CDR3 nucleotide sequence: TGTGCCAGCAGTTTAGGACGGAATAGCAATCAGCCCCAGCATTTT.